This T cell receptor (beta chain) originates from a study of T cell responses to AZD1222 COVID-19 vaccine. Broader study findings: Reportedly, close to half of spike-specific TCRs are directed against unmutated variant regions. Two doses of AZD1222 preceded a rise in Spike-specific TCR breadth and depth. Spike was spanned by vaccine-associated CD4 TCRs, with dominance at 160-218 and 743-854.

Comments on this clone: The antigen is unknown.

In germline, CDR1 is SGHTA, CDR2 FQGNSA. The CDR3 length is 14 residues. Deletions cut 5 bases from V and 5 bases from J, with 15 bases between. Method: immunoSEQ multiplex PCR; TCRdb's copy keeps in-frame clones and lacks some. The sample has approximately 130,000 clones, around 90% seen once. This receptor was identified in an adult who received the MenACWY meningococcal vaccine as a control. The material sequenced was peripheral blood, taken 28 days after the second dose of the MenACWY control vaccine. The chain has TRBV7-2 and TRBJ2-5; TRBD2 might be the D (6 bases). This CDR3 reads CASSPSGDAETQYF. The CDR3 bases are TGTGCCAGCAGCCCATCGGGGGACGCGGAGACCCAGTACTTC.